This entry is about one TCR beta chain. Its antigen is currently unknown. This record belongs to a study of memory CD4+ T cells and cytomegalovirus serostatus. Study-level findings and limits: Median bootstrapped AUC for CMV status was about 0.94 originally, about 0.9 US-trained.

Trimming left V 5 bases short and J 3 bases short, with 7 bases between. This CDR3 has 13 amino acids. Germline-derived CDR1 and CDR2 are SGHAT and FQNNGV. The sort gate was single viable CD3+CD4+CD8-CD45RO+ cells for memory CD4+ T cells. Clones were read by immunoSEQ multiplex PCR, and TCRdb kept only the in-frame ones, dropping some. The profile covers over 35,000 clones, with 78% appearing a single time and more than 0.9% taken by the ten largest. Sequencing was carried out using memory CD4+ T cells from blood. This sequence originates from an adult in good health and CMV-seronegative. J is TRBJ2-2 and V is TRBV11-2; D unresolved. The CDR3: CASSPWDTGELFF. CDR3 coding DNA: TGTGCCAGCAGCCCTTGGGACACCGGGGAGCTGTTTTTT.